A selection of T cell receptor beta chains follows, all from one sample in a study of blood T cell repertoires in COVID-19. Sequencing was performed with immunoSEQ multiplex PCR; in TCRdb, only in-frame clones are kept and a portion is missing. The table shows approximately 220,000 clones, with roughly 90% occurring only once. Input material: PBMCs or T cells enriched from blood (not recorded which). The receptors stem from a woman aged 30 to 39 with acute COVID-19. Both conserved end residues are part of each CDR3. A D gene is named only where the DNA matches it firmly. Size tells how often a clone was seen (once, few, many) or the class of an expanded clone, and some rows leave it out.

v_call	clone_size	j_call	d_call	cdr3_length	cdr3_nt	cdr3_aa
TRBV20-1	-	TRBJ1-2	TRBD1	14	TGCAGTGCTAGTTCCCAGGGGGCGACCTATGGCTACACCTTC	CSASSQGATYGYTF
TRBV27	-	TRBJ2-3	-	17	TGTGCCAGCAGTTCAACCACAGGGTTCTCTAGCACAGATACGCAGTATTTT	CASSSTTGFSSTDTQYF
TRBV5-1	once	TRBJ2-2	TRBD2	15	TGCGCCAGCAGCTACGGGACTAGCGAGACCGGGGAGCTGTTTTTT	CASSYGTSETGELFF
TRBV6-1	-	TRBJ2-2	TRBD1	18	TGTGCCAGCAGTGATACCAAGGGACAGAGAACGAACACCGGGGAGCTGTTTTTT	CASSDTKGQRTNTGELFF
TRBV7-2	-	TRBJ2-3	-	15	TGTGCCAGCAGCTTAGAGCGCGGGGTCGGGGGAACGCAGTATTTT	CASSLERGVGGTQYF
TRBV5-8	-	TRBJ2-5	TRBD1	15	TGTGCCAGCAGCTACAACCGACAGGGGGAAGAGACCCAGTACTTC	CASSYNRQGEETQYF
TRBV5-1	-	TRBJ1-4	-	14	TGCGCCAGCAGCTTGATCGCGGGGGAGGAAAAACTGTTTTTT	CASSLIAGEEKLFF
TRBV5-1	-	TRBJ2-7	TRBD2	15	TGCGCCAGCAGTTTTGACCACGGGGGGGGCTACGAGCAGTACTTC	CASSFDHGGGYEQYF
TRBV27	-	TRBJ2-7	-	15	TGTGCCAGCAGTCCCGACAGGCGAAGCTCCTACGAGCAGTACTTC	CASSPDRRSSYEQYF
TRBV2	-	TRBJ2-3	TRBD2	16	TGTGCCAGCAGTACCTTGGGCGGGGGGCATGGCGATACGCAGTATTTT	CASSTLGGGHGDTQYF
TRBV7-9	-	TRBJ2-1	-	17	TGTGCCAGCAGCGCCGGGACTTCACCCAACTCCTACAATGAGCAGTTCTTC	CASSAGTSPNSYNEQFF
TRBV13	-	TRBJ2-7	TRBD2	15	TGTGCCAGCAGCTTGACTAGCGGACCATACTACGAGCAGTACTTC	CASSLTSGPYYEQYF
TRBV30	-	TRBJ2-7	TRBD2	14	TGTGCCTGGAAAGAAGGAGCGGGGGGGCTGAAGCAGTACTTC	CAWKEGAGGLKQYF
TRBV24-1	-	TRBJ2-6	-	16	TGTGCCACCAGTCTAGGCTCGAGATTGGGGGCCAACGTCCTGACTTTC	CATSLGSRLGANVLTF
TRBV11-2	-	TRBJ1-2	TRBD1	19	TGTGCCAGCAGCTTTGGGCAGGGGGCTGCCGCGGGCGCGAACTATGGCTACACCTTC	CASSFGQGAAAGANYGYTF
TRBV5-4	-	TRBJ1-1	-	13	TGTGCCAGCAGCTTGGGGACTAACACTGAAGCTTTCTTT	CASSLGTNTEAFF
TRBV30	few	TRBJ1-5	TRBD1	14	TGTGCCTGGAGTGGGGACAGCCACAATCAGCCCCAGCATTTT	CAWSGDSHNQPQHF
TRBV5-1	-	TRBJ2-7	-	14	TGCGCCAGCAGCTTACACATGGCGGGCTCCGAGCAGTACTTC	CASSLHMAGSEQYF
TRBV7-9	-	TRBJ1-1	-	15	TGTGCCAGCAGCTCGACAGCGGGATTGAACACTGAAGCTTTCTTT	CASSSTAGLNTEAFF
TRBV30	-	TRBJ2-4	-	13	TGTGCCTGGGGGGTGAGGACCAAAAACATTCAGTACTTC	CAWGVRTKNIQYF
TRBV28	few	TRBJ1-3	-	15	TGTGCCAGCTCCGACGGGGGGGCTTCTGGAAACACCATATATTTT	CASSDGGASGNTIYF
TRBV3-1/TRBV3-2	-	TRBJ1-2	-	12	TGTGCCAGCAGTACGACAGCATATGGCTACACCTTC	CASSTTAYGYTF
TRBV6-5	-	TRBJ2-5	TRBD2	14	TGTGCCAGCAGTTACCGGGGACTAGGAGAGACCCAGTACTTC	CASSYRGLGETQYF
TRBV28	-	TRBJ1-3	TRBD1	14	TGTGCCAGCAGTTCAACAGGGGAACTTAACACCATATATTTT	CASSSTGELNTIYF
TRBV6-5	-	TRBJ1-6	TRBD1	13	TGTGCCAGCAGACAGGGGGCCTTGGTCCCCCTCCACTTT	CASRQGALVPLHF
TRBV28	-	TRBJ1-4	-	15	TGTGCCAGCAGTACCCACGGAGCAACTAATGAAAAACTGTTTTTT	CASSTHGATNEKLFF
TRBV18	-	TRBJ1-2	TRBD1	13	TGTGCCAGCTCACCGGATCCGGGACAGCGCTACACCTTC	CASSPDPGQRYTF
TRBV2	-	TRBJ2-1	-	17	TGTGCCCAGACAAGGTCCTTTCCGGGGATACAGGGAAATGAGCAGTTCTTC	CAQTRSFPGIQGNEQFF
TRBV28	-	TRBJ1-1	-	15	TGTGCCAGCAGTTTATCGGGGGGCAGTTTTACTGAAGCTTTCTTT	CASSLSGGSFTEAFF
TRBV6-6	-	TRBJ2-5	-	12	TGTGCCAGCAGCCGACTGGGGGCGACCCAGTACTTC	CASSRLGATQYF
TRBV9	-	TRBJ2-1	-	15	TGTGCCAGCAGCTCCCCCCCGGGCTCCTACAATGAGCAGTTCTTC	CASSSPPGSYNEQFF
TRBV13	-	TRBJ2-7	TRBD1	14	TGTGCCAGCAGCTTAGGCCACAGGGGGCAAGAGCAGTACTTC	CASSLGHRGQEQYF
TRBV5-4	few	TRBJ1-2	TRBD1	15	TGTGCCAGCAGCTTGGGTCCAGGGGGTAAGGATGGCTACACCTTC	CASSLGPGGKDGYTF